The rows below give T cell receptor beta chains drawn from one sample of a study of metastatic and nonmetastatic thyroid tumors. TCRdb recomputed clones from the PCR reads via MiXCR. The sample lists around 45,000 clones, about 3.3% seen once, with 10% in the top ten. Sequenced input: blood. All receptors derive from a female donor with papillary thyroid cancer or a benign thyroid nodule (not recorded which). Some clones in this sample may be carry-over from other donors' samples. Both conserved end residues are part of each CDR3. The D gene is left open where the match is weak. Size is stated for part of the rows, as once, few or many counts, or as a class when the clone is expanded.

V,size,J,D,CDR3,DNA
TRBV12-3/TRBV12-4,many,TRBJ1-1,NA,CASSFKGGITEAFF,TGTGCCAGCAGTTTCAAGGGGGGGATAACTGAAGCTTTCTTT
TRBV7-3,many,TRBJ2-1,NA,CASRPSGADNEQFF,TGTGCCAGCAGACCGTCAGGGGCGGACAATGAGCAGTTCTTC
TRBV6-2/TRBV6-3,few,TRBJ1-6,TRBD1,CASSQPLGTGWSPLHF,TGTGCCAGCAGTCAGCCCTTAGGGACAGGGTGGTCACCCCTCCACTTT
TRBV19,NA,TRBJ1-5,NA,CASSINDDRNQPQHF,TGTGCCAGTAGTATTAATGACGACAGGAATCAGCCCCAGCATTTT
TRBV4-2,NA,TRBJ1-4,NA,CASSQTGEKLFF,TGTGCCAGCAGCCAAACAGGGGAAAAACTGTTTTTT
TRBV5-1,many,TRBJ1-6,TRBD1,CASSLDRGNSPLHF,TGCGCCAGCAGCTTGGACAGGGGAAATTCACCCCTCCACTTT
TRBV2,NA,TRBJ2-6,NA,CARRSSGANVLTF,TGTGCCAGACGAAGCTCTGGGGCCAACGTCCTGACTTTC
TRBV2,few,TRBJ2-2,TRBD1,CASSDQQGGETTGELFF,TGTGCCAGCAGCGACCAACAGGGGGGAGAGACCACCGGGGAGCTGTTTTTT
TRBV4-1,medium-sized,TRBJ2-2,NA,CASTPGLVDTGELFF,TGCGCCAGCACCCCAGGGTTAGTTGACACCGGGGAGCTGTTTTTT
TRBV9,many,TRBJ2-6,TRBD2,CASSVKRGSGANVLTF,TGTGCCAGCAGCGTTAAGCGGGGCTCTGGGGCCAACGTCCTGACTTTC
TRBV9,NA,TRBJ2-7,NA,CASSVSPGWAGSYGQYF,TGTGCCAGCAGCGTAAGCCCTGGGTGGGCGGGCTCCTACGGGCAGTACTTC
TRBV2,few,TRBJ2-7,TRBD2,CASSDGGEGYEQYF,TGTGCCAGCAGTGACGGAGGGGAGGGCTACGAGCAGTACTTC
TRBV24-1,many,TRBJ2-1,NA,CATSGFQLGDEQFF,TGTGCCACCAGTGGGTTTCAACTGGGCGATGAGCAGTTCTTC